This is a list of T cell receptor beta chains from one sample in a study of T cells in localized non-small cell lung cancer. The table came from immunoSEQ multiplex PCR; TCRdb's copy has only in-frame clones and leaves some out. The sample includes about 2,300 clones, more than 20% of them seen just once. Sequences were derived from normal lung tissue next to the tumor, sampled before any cancer treatment. Every receptor here comes from an older male donor with stage I squamous cell lung carcinoma. CDR3s include the opening cysteine and the closing phenylalanine or tryptophan. The order of the fields is clone size, CDR3 length, D gene, V gene, J gene, CDR3 DNA, CDR3 protein. A D gene is named only where the DNA matches it firmly. The size entry is marked missing in some rows and otherwise reads once, few, many or a size class.

.	13	.	TRBV7-1	TRBJ1-5	TGTGCCGGGCAAAGAACAGGGAATCAGCCCCAGCATTTT	CAGQRTGNQPQHF
few	15	TRBD1	TRBV11-3	TRBJ1-4	TGTGCCAGCAGCGACGATCCGACAGGGAGTGAAAAACTGTTTTTT	CASSDDPTGSEKLFF
.	15	.	TRBV14	TRBJ2-1	TGTGCCAGCAGCCAAGCGGGGGAACCCTACAATGAGCAGTTCTTC	CASSQAGEPYNEQFF
large	13	.	TRBV19	TRBJ1-2	TGTGCCAGTCGGAAGGATGAAGTGAATGGCTACACCTTC	CASRKDEVNGYTF
.	14	.	TRBV18	TRBJ1-1	TGTGCCAGCTCACCACGGGGAGGGGAAACTGAAGCTTTCTTT	CASSPRGGETEAFF
.	12	.	TRBV9	TRBJ1-5	TGTGCCAGCGGGGATAGCAATCAGCCCCAGCATTTT	CASGDSNQPQHF
.	18	.	TRBV6-8	TRBJ2-3	TGTGCCAGCAGTTACTACGGGATGTTGGGTAGCGGCACAGATACGCAGTATTTT	CASSYYGMLGSGTDTQYF
.	15	.	TRBV5-1	TRBJ2-1	TGCGCCAGCAGCTTGTACCCTAACAATTACAATGAGCAGTTCTTC	CASSLYPNNYNEQFF
.	13	.	TRBV6-8	TRBJ1-1	TGTGCCAGCAGTTACTCCCCCCTCACTGAAGCTTTCTTT	CASSYSPLTEAFF
.	15	.	TRBV18	TRBJ2-5	TGTGCCAGCTCACCGGCCCAGGGAATCCAAGAGACCCAGTACTTC	CASSPAQGIQETQYF
.	16	.	TRBV5-1	TRBJ1-1	TGCGCCAGCTCAGCTCGGGGGACCCTAACGGGCACTGAAGCTTTCTTT	CASSARGTLTGTEAFF
once	15	.	TRBV5-1	TRBJ2-7	TGCGCCAGCAGCAGGGGGGAGCGGGGACTCTACGAGCAGTACTTC	CASSRGERGLYEQYF
medium-sized	15	TRBD2	TRBV11-3	TRBJ2-5	TGTGCCAGCAGCTTCCAGGGCGGGGGGCAAGAGACCCAGTACTTC	CASSFQGGGQETQYF
.	14	TRBD1	TRBV6-8	TRBJ1-3	TGTGCCAGCAGCTCTGGGACAGCCGGAAACACCATATATTTT	CASSSGTAGNTIYF
.	15	.	TRBV11-3	TRBJ2-1	TGTGCCAGCAGCTTAGACGTGAGCTCCTACAATGAGCAGTTCTTC	CASSLDVSSYNEQFF
.	16	TRBD1	TRBV11-3	TRBJ1-4	TGTGCCAGCAGCTTGGGACAGGGAGCGAATAATGAAAAACTGTTTTTT	CASSLGQGANNEKLFF
few	13	.	TRBV4-1	TRBJ1-5	TGCGCCAGCAGCCTCGGACCAAATCAGCCCCAGCATTTT	CASSLGPNQPQHF
many	15	TRBD2	TRBV11-3	TRBJ2-5	TGTGCCAGCAGCTTGTTCCGGGGGGGAAAGGAGACCCAGTACTTC	CASSLFRGGKETQYF
medium-sized	12	.	TRBV9	TRBJ2-2	TGTGCCAGCAGCGTAGGGGACGGGGAGCTGTTTTTT	CASSVGDGELFF
.	14	TRBD2	TRBV18	TRBJ2-3	TGTGCCAGCTCTAGCGGGATTTCCACAGATACGCAGTATTTT	CASSSGISTDTQYF
.	13	.	TRBV7-2	TRBJ1-1	TGTGCCAGCAGCCCTTTAGGGAACACTGAAGCTTTCTTT	CASSPLGNTEAFF
.	16	.	TRBV7-5	TRBJ2-7	TGTGCCAGCAGCCCCATAGGACAGGTTAGGTCCTACGAGCAGTACTTC	CASSPIGQVRSYEQYF
few	14	.	TRBV6-8	TRBJ2-7	TGTGCCAGCAGTTACTCTGGGAGTTCGCACGAGCAGTACTTC	CASSYSGSSHEQYF
large	13	.	TRBV6-8	TRBJ1-6	TGTGCCAGCTCAGGAGTCGGGAATTCACCCCTCCACTTT	CASSGVGNSPLHF
.	17	.	TRBV11-3	TRBJ1-6	TGTGCCAGCAGCTTCCGACAGTGGGGCCTCCTAAATTCACCCCTCCACTTT	CASSFRQWGLLNSPLHF
.	14	TRBD1	TRBV19	TRBJ2-4	TGTGCCAGTAGTGCTGGACAGGGATCCAACATTCAGTACTTC	CASSAGQGSNIQYF
medium-sized	14	TRBD1	TRBV9	TRBJ1-6	TGTGCCAGCAGCCAGGGACAGGACAATTCACCCCTCCACTTT	CASSQGQDNSPLHF
medium-sized	16	TRBD2	TRBV11-3	TRBJ2-1	TGTGCCAGCAGCCCGCGGCGGACTAGCGGGAGTAATGAGCAGTTCTTC	CASSPRRTSGSNEQFF
medium-sized	15	TRBD2	TRBV11-3	TRBJ2-7	TGTGCCAGCAGCTACCTAGCGGCGAGCTCCTACGAGCAGTACTTC	CASSYLAASSYEQYF
.	14	TRBD1	TRBV30	TRBJ2-7	TGTGCCTGGACCTTGCGGGACAGGGTGAGGGAGCAGTACTTC	CAWTLRDRVREQYF
.	12	TRBD1	TRBV29-1	TRBJ2-1	TGCAGCGTTCGCGGGACAGGCAATGAGCAGTTCTTC	CSVRGTGNEQFF
few	15	.	TRBV11-3	TRBJ2-5	TGTGCCAGCAGCCAAAATGGGAGAGCCCAAGAGACCCAGTACTTC	CASSQNGRAQETQYF
few	14	TRBD1	TRBV6-8	TRBJ1-5	TGTGCCAGCCGAGGGGGCGATCGCAATCAGCCCCAGCATTTT	CASRGGDRNQPQHF
.	14	.	TRBV19	TRBJ1-5	TGTGCCAGTAGTATAAGGCAGGACAATCAGCCCCAGCATTTT	CASSIRQDNQPQHF
.	14	.	TRBV19	TRBJ2-7	TGTGCCAGTAGCAACGGACGGGGAGGATACGAGCAGTACTTC	CASSNGRGGYEQYF
.	14	TRBD1	TRBV6-8	TRBJ2-7	TGTGCCAGCAGTTACACACTACAGGGGTACGAGCAGTACTTC	CASSYTLQGYEQYF
.	15	.	TRBV15	TRBJ1-4	TGTGCCACCAGCAGAGATGGGGGACCAAGTGAAAAACTGTTTTTT	CATSRDGGPSEKLFF
.	16	TRBD2	TRBV5-1	TRBJ2-1	TGCGCCAGCAGCTTGGGAAGCGGGGGGCTCTACAATGAGCAGTTCTTC	CASSLGSGGLYNEQFF
.	16	TRBD1	TRBV2	TRBJ1-2	TGTGCCAGCAAAGGGACAGGATTCCTCGTTGACTATGGCTACACCTTC	CASKGTGFLVDYGYTF
many	13	TRBD1	TRBV7-2	TRBJ1-1	TGTGCCAGCAGCCGTAACAGGGGCACTGAAGCTTTCTTT	CASSRNRGTEAFF
few	12	.	TRBV18	TRBJ2-1	TGTGCCAGCTCACCAAGGGGGGATGAGCAGTTCTTC	CASSPRGDEQFF
.	12	.	TRBV9	TRBJ1-4	TGTGCCAGCAGTGGTCTGACGTTTCGAATGTTTTTT	CASSGLTFRMFF
.	15	.	TRBV15	TRBJ1-4	TGTGCCACCAGCAGATTCCTGGGGGCTAATGAAAAACTGTTTTTT	CATSRFLGANEKLFF
large	17	TRBD2	TRBV14	TRBJ2-2	TGTGCCAGCAGCCCAGGACTAGCGGGAGTTTGGACCGGGGAGCTGTTTTTT	CASSPGLAGVWTGELFF
.	13	TRBD1	TRBV30	TRBJ2-3	TGTGCCTGGAGTAACAGGGGGCCAGATACGCAGTATTTT	CAWSNRGPDTQYF